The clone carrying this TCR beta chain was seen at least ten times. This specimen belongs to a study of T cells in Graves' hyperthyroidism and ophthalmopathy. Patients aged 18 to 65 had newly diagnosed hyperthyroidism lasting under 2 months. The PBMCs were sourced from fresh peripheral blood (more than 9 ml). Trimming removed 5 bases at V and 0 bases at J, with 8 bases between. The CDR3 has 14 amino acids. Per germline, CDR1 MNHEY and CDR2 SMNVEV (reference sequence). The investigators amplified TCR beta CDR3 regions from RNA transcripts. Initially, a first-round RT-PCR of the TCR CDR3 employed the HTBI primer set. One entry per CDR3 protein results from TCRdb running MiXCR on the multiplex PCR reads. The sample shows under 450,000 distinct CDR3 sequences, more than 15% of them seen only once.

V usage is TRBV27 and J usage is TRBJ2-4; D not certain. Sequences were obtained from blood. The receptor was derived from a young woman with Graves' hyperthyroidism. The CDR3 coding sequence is TGTGCCAGCAGTATCTCTAGAGCCAAAAACATTCAGTACTTC. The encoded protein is CASSISRAKNIQYF.